These 28 T cell receptor beta chains originate from one sample sequenced in a study of OX40 agonist ivuxolimab in advanced cancers. Data came from immunoSEQ multiplex PCR; TCRdb stores just in-frame clones and leaves some out. Here the sample spans around 53,000 clones, roughly nine tenths being singletons. The specimen was CD4+ or CD8+ T cells sorted from blood, collected in a trial of the OX40 agonist ivuxolimab. Source of these receptors: an adult with an advanced solid tumor such as melanoma, head and neck, liver or kidney cancer.

This chain links TRBV6-5 with TRBJ1-2; D might be TRBD1 (5 bases). This CDR3 has 14 residues. V dropped 6 bases and J dropped 4 bases, with 15 bases sitting between them. Germline-derived CDR1 and CDR2 are MNHEY and SVGAGI. The CDR3 loop reads CASRPPGGAYGYTF. In DNA, the CDR3 is TGTGCCAGCAGGCCCCCTGGAGGGGCCTATGGCTACACCTTC.

The V gene is TRBV30, the J gene TRBJ2-5, with TRBD2 matching 10 bases. Trimming took 3 bases from V and 1 from J; bases not matched to a gene: 5. Germline V gives CDR1 GTSNPN, CDR2 SVGIG (reference sequence). The CDR3 length is 15 residues. CDR3 coding DNA: TGTGCCTGGAGCCAAGGACTAGCGGTCCAAGAGACCCAGTACTTC. Encoded protein: CAWSQGLAVQETQYF.

CDR3 DNA sequence: TGCAGCGTTGGTACCGAATATAGCAATCAGCCCCAGCATTTT. This codes for CSVGTEYSNQPQHF. This chain joins TRBV29-1 and TRBJ1-5; D uncertain. Germline V CDR1 and CDR2: SQVTM, ANQGSEA. This CDR3 has 14 residues. The V and J ends lost 4 bases and 0 bases respectively, with 10 bases between them.

The chain recombines TRBV6-5 with TRBJ1-2; TRBD1 matches at 8 bases. V lost 7 bases and J lost 4; bases outside the gene matches: 5. The CDR3 is 13 residues long. Germline V lookup: CDR1 MNHEY, CDR2 SVGAGI. CDR3 sequence: CASTGGVGYGYTF. In DNA form, the CDR3 reads TGTGCCAGCACAGGGGGCGTTGGCTATGGCTACACCTTC.

The chain carries TRBV27 and TRBJ1-1; a possible D gene is TRBD1 (6 bases). Germline lookup yields CDR1 MNHEY and CDR2 SMNVEV (reference sequence). The germline V and J ends were trimmed by 5 bases and 1 base, with 17 bases remaining between them. The CDR3 extends over 16 amino acids. CDR3 sequence reads: CASSPAGQRKNTEAFF. CDR3 bases: TGTGCCAGCAGTCCGGCCGGACAGAGAAAGAACACTGAAGCTTTCTTT.

The chain links TRBV19 to TRBJ1-2, with 10 positions matching TRBD1. V was pared by 10 bases and J by 6 bases, with 14 bases of the junction left unmatched. Germline assignment: CDR1 LNHDA and CDR2 SQIVND (reference sequence). This CDR3 spans 15 amino acids. The CDR3 protein is CAIVRVTGGADGYTF. DNA of the CDR3: TGTGCCATTGTCCGGGTGACAGGGGGCGCGGATGGCTACACCTTC.

The rearrangement joins TRBV9 to TRBJ1-5; D is perhaps TRBD1 (5 bases). The CDR3 runs to 15 residues. Germline-derived CDR1 and CDR2 are SGDLS and YYNGEE. Trimming stripped 0 bases from V and 7 bases from J, with 14 bases between. CDR3 nucleotides: TGTGCCAGCAGCGTAGATGGGGGGTCTGGACAGCCCCAGCATTTT. Encoded protein: CASSVDGGSGQPQHF.

The chain joins TRBV5-1 to TRBJ2-6; D uncertain. This CDR3 has 20 residues. Looked up from germline, CDR1 is SGHRS and CDR2 is YFSETQ. Trimming took 3 bases from V and 1 from J, leaving 23 bases between them. The CDR3 region is CASSSPPRPGVSSGANVLTF. The CDR3 bases are TGCGCCAGCAGCTCCCCTCCACGGCCGGGTGTCTCATCTGGGGCCAACGTCCTGACTTTC.

The genes are TRBV11-3 and TRBJ1-2; 7 bases match TRBD1. Germline V gene sequence: CDR1 SGHNT, CDR2 YENEEA. The CDR3 sequence is 14 residues long. Losses at the gene ends were 9 bases for V and 4 bases for J; bases not matched to a gene: 11. The CDR3 is CARPHRGSFYGYTF. The DNA for the CDR3 is TGTGCCAGACCTCACAGGGGATCCTTCTATGGCTACACCTTC.

The chain combines TRBV9 with TRBJ2-7; TRBD1 matches at 7 bases. The junction had 7 bases not matched to a gene; V was cut back by 4 bases and J by 0 bases. Per the germline V gene, CDR1 is SGDLS and CDR2 is YYNGEE. The CDR3 totals 15 residues. The CDR3 sequence: CASSRQGESSYEQYF. DNA of the CDR3: TGTGCCAGCAGCAGACAGGGCGAAAGCTCCTACGAGCAGTACTTC.

This clone has only one observation. The chain employs TRBV30 and TRBJ1-4; the match to TRBD1 covers 12 bases. The CDR3 length is 17 residues. Germline-derived CDR1 and CDR2 are GTSNPN and SVGIG (reference sequence). V gave up 2 bases and J gave up 8 bases; unmatched junction bases: 12. The CDR3 DNA follows: TGTGCCTGGAGTCTAGGAGGGACAGGGGGCTTGGTGGAAAAACTGTTTTTT. Protein sequence: CAWSLGGTGGLVEKLFF.

This sequence joins TRBV11-2 and TRBJ2-5, with 7 bases fitting TRBD1. The ends lost 3 bases at V and 2 bases at J; junction bases unmatched: 12. Per the germline V gene, CDR1 is SGHAT and CDR2 is FQNNGV. The CDR3 has 17 residues. The DNA for the CDR3 is TGTGCCAGCAGCTTGTCCCCCTTACGACAGGGACAAGAGACCCAGTACTTC. This gives the protein CASSLSPLRQGQETQYF.

J is TRBJ1-6 and V is TRBV18, with no clear D. CDR1 and CDR2 from the germline V gene are KGHSH and LQKENI. The CDR3 spans 13 residues. V gave up 2 bases and J gave up 9 bases, with 8 bases separating them. The CDR3 protein is CASSPSGPSPLHF. In nucleotides, the CDR3 is TGTGCCAGCTCACCATCGGGCCCTTCACCCCTCCACTTT.

The chain carries TRBV5-1 and TRBJ2-1; unclear D gene. V was trimmed by 4 bases and J by 2 bases, leaving 13 bases between them. Germline CDR1 SGHRS, CDR2 YFSETQ. This CDR3 spans 15 amino acids. In DNA, the CDR3 is TGCGCCAGCAGCACCACTGCGACGACCTACAATGAGCAGTTCTTC. Its protein product is CASSTTATTYNEQFF. Full variable domain (rest looked up from reference TRBV5-1 and TRBJ2-1): KAGVTQTPRYLIKTRGQQVTLSCSPISGHRSVSWYQQTPGQGLQFLFEYFSETQRNKGNFPGRFSGRQFSNSRSEMNVSTLELGDSALYLCASSTTATTYNEQFFGPGTRLTVL.

This clone appeared a few times. The CDR3, as DNA: TGCGCCAGCAGCTCACGCCGGGCGACAGGGGGGGTGGCTTTCTTT. Translated: CASSSRRATGGVAFF. The chain employs TRBV4-1 and TRBJ1-1, with 9 bases fitting TRBD1. This CDR3 is built from 15 residues. Germline V gene lookup returns CDR1 MGHRA and CDR2 YSYEKL. V was clipped by 5 bases and J by 11 bases; unmatched bases: 15.

The chain carries TRBV7-9 and TRBJ2-7; D not resolved. The CDR3 is 13 amino acids. CDR1 and CDR2 (germline): SEHNR, FQNEAQ (reference sequence). The ends were cut back, 3 bases at V and 6 bases at J, with 12 bases in the middle. CDR3 in DNA: TGTGCCAGCAGCTTTCTATCGGTTGGCGAGCAGTACTTC. Protein product: CASSFLSVGEQYF.

This clone appeared a few times. The chain recombines TRBV6-4 with TRBJ2-1; D is perhaps TRBD2 (6 bases). The germline V and J ends were trimmed by 2 bases and 4 bases, with 15 bases remaining between them. The CDR3 contains 16 residues. Germline V gene lookup returns CDR1 MRHNA and CDR2 SNTAGT. CDR3 DNA sequence: TGTGCCAGCAGTGACCGTGGGGGGACTCCATACAATGAGCAGTTCTTC. It codes for CASSDRGGTPYNEQFF.

The genes are TRBV12-5 and TRBJ2-5; 12 bases match TRBD2. CDR3 size: 16 residues. The V and J ends lost 5 bases and 3 bases, in that order; junction bases with no gene match: 7. Per the germline V gene, CDR1 is LGHNT and CDR2 is FRNRAP. The CDR3 DNA reads TGTGCTAGTGGTCCCGCTAGGACTAGCGGGGAAGAGACCCAGTACTTC. Protein product: CASGPARTSGEETQYF.

The chain is built from TRBV20-1 and TRBJ2-7; D gene uncertain. The CDR3 extends over 10 amino acids. The V end was cut by 6 bases, the J end by 3 bases, with 6 bases between. CDR1 and CDR2 from the germline V gene are DFQATT and SNEGSKA (reference sequence). As DNA, the CDR3 is TGCAGTGCCTTTTACTACGAGCAGTACTTC. Protein sequence: CSAFYYEQYF.

V usage is TRBV7-9 and J usage is TRBJ2-5, with 12 bases that match TRBD2. The CDR3 covers 15 residues. J lost 5 bases, V lost 8 bases, and 9 bases had no gene match. CDR1 and CDR2 (germline): SEHNR, FQNEAQ (reference sequence). CDR3: CASYPSGGARETQYF. The CDR3 coding sequence is TGTGCCAGCTACCCTAGCGGGGGGGCCCGTGAGACCCAGTACTTC.

In its sample, this clone was seen once. V is TRBV5-1 and J is TRBJ1-5; 10 bases match TRBD1. Unmatched junction bases numbered 4, after V lost 4 bases and J lost 3 bases. In germline, CDR1 is SGHRS, CDR2 YFSETQ. The CDR3 contains 15 residues. The CDR3 bases are TGCGCCAGCAGCGGCGGGACAGGGGCCAATCAGCCCCAGCATTTT. Translating it yields CASSGGTGANQPQHF.

This clone has more than one count but fewer than ten. This chain connects TRBV6-1 to TRBJ1-5; the match to TRBD1 covers 7 bases. This CDR3 comprises 15 residues. The V and J ends lost 5 bases and 0 bases, in that order; junction bases with no gene match: 4. Germline assignment: CDR1 MNHNS and CDR2 SASEGT. CDR3 in amino acids: CASSQGGHSNQPQHF. DNA for the CDR3: TGTGCCAGCAGTCAGGGGGGGCATAGCAATCAGCCCCAGCATTTT.

This clone has a handful of counts. V usage is TRBV11-2 and J usage is TRBJ1-1; D gene ambiguous. V gave up 3 bases and J gave up 3 bases, with 8 bases separating them. CDR3 length: 13 residues. Germline CDR1 SGHAT, CDR2 FQNNGV. The CDR3 DNA reads TGTGCCAGCAGCTTCAACGAAGACACTGAAGCTTTCTTT. This encodes CASSFNEDTEAFF.

The chain couples TRBV9 to TRBJ2-1; D is possibly TRBD1 (6 bases). V was pared by 4 bases and J by 9 bases, with 17 bases between. The CDR3 has 14 residues. Germline loops: CDR1 SGDLS, CDR2 YYNGEE. Here the CDR3 reads CASSKGDLHGEQFF. CDR3 coding DNA: TGTGCCAGCAGCAAGGGGGACCTCCACGGTGAGCAGTTCTTC.

The chain links TRBV29-1 to TRBJ1-4, with 8 positions matching TRBD1. The CDR3 is 13 residues long. The germline CDR1 and CDR2 sequences are SQVTM and ANQGSEA. The trim removed 5 bases at V and 4 bases at J, leaving 3 bases unmatched. The DNA for the CDR3 is TGCAGCGTTTCGACAGGGGTTAATGAAAAACTGTTTTTT. Its translation is CSVSTGVNEKLFF. Together with reference TRBV29-1 and TRBJ1-4, the CDR3 gives the full variable domain: SAVISQKPSRDICQRGTSLTIQCQVDSQVTMMFWYRQQPGQSLTLIATANQGSEATYESGFVIDKFPISRPNLTFSTLTVSNMSPEDSSIYLCSVSTGVNEKLFFGSGTQLSVL.

This chain joins TRBV6-5 and TRBJ1-2, with 7 positions matching TRBD1. Trimming cost V 6 bases and J 1 base; bases outside gene matches: 5. Germline loops: CDR1 MNHEY, CDR2 SVGAGI. This CDR3 region has 14 residues. CDR3 amino acids: CASRPTGVNYGYTF. The CDR3 region has the DNA TGTGCCAGCAGACCCACAGGGGTTAACTATGGCTACACCTTC.

This clone has only a few counts. V is TRBV6-4 and J is TRBJ2-1; D unresolved. Trimming took 3 bases from V and 4 from J, leaving 13 bases between them. The CDR3 is 15 residues long. Germline V gene data show CDR1 as MRHNA and CDR2 as SNTAGT. Here the CDR3 DNA reads TGTGCCAGCAGTGAAGGGCAGGCAGCGTACAATGAGCAGTTCTTC. Translated: CASSEGQAAYNEQFF.

There are a few counts of this clone. V and J are TRBV11-3 and TRBJ1-1, with unresolved D. The germline V and J ends were trimmed by 1 base and 8 bases, with 11 bases remaining between them. Germline-derived CDR1 and CDR2 are SGHNT and YENEEA. This CDR3 region has 13 residues. The DNA of the CDR3 is TGTGCCAGCAGCTTAGGGCCCCGACGGGAAGCTTTCTTT. Protein sequence: CASSLGPRREAFF.